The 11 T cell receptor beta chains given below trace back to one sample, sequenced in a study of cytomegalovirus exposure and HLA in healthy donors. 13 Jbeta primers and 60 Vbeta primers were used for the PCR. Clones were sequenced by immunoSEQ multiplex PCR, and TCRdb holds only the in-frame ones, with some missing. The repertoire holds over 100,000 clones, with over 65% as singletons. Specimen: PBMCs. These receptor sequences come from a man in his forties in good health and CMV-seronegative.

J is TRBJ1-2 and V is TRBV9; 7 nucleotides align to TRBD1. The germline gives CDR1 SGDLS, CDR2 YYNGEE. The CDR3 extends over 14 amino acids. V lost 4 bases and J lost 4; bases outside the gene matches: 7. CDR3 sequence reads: CASSPRTGPYGYTF. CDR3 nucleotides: TGTGCCAGCAGCCCAAGGACAGGTCCCTATGGCTACACCTTC. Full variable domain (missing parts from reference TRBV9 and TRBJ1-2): DSGVTQTPKHLITATGQRVTLRCSPRSGDLSVYWYQQSLDQGLQFLIQYYNGEERAKGNILERFSAQQFPDLHSELNLSSLELGDSALYFCASSPRTGPYGYTFGSGTRLTVV.

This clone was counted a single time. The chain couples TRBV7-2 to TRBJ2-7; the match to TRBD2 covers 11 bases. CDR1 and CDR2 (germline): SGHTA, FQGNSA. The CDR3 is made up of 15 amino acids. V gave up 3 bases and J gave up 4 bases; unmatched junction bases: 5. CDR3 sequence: CASSLTGLAAYEQYF. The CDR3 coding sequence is TGTGCCAGCAGCTTGACGGGACTAGCGGCTTACGAGCAGTACTTC. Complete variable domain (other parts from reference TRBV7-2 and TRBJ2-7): GAGVSQSPSNKVTEKGKDVELRCDPISGHTALYWYRQSLGQGLEFLIYFQGNSAPDKSGLPSDRFSAERTGGSVSTLTIQRTQQEDSAVYLCASSLTGLAAYEQYFGPGTRLTVT.

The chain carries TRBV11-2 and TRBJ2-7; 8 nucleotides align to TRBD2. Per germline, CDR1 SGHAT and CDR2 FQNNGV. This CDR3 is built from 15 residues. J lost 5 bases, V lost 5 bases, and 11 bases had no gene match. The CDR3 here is CASSPRGGGIHEQYF. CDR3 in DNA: TGTGCCAGCAGCCCCCGGGGGGGCGGGATCCACGAGCAGTACTTC.

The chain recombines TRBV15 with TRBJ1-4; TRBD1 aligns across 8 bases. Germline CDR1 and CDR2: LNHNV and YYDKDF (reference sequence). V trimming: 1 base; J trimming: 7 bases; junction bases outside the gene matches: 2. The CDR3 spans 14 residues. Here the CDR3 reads CATSRGQGSEKLFF. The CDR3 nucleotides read TGTGCCACCAGCAGAGGACAGGGGTCTGAAAAACTGTTTTTT.

This CDR3 is CASSGDRTNSPLHF. DNA for the CDR3: TGTGCCAGCAGTGGAGACAGGACGAATTCACCCCTCCACTTT. The chain joins TRBV6-1 to TRBJ1-6, with D possibly matching TRBD1 (6 bases). The ends were cut back, 4 bases at V and 7 bases at J, with 11 bases in the middle. The CDR3 runs 14 residues. Germline loops: CDR1 MNHNS, CDR2 SASEGT.

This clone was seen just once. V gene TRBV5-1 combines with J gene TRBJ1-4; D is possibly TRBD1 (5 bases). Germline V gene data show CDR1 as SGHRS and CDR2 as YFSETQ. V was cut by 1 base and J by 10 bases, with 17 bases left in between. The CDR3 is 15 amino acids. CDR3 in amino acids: CASSLTGTAVGKLFF. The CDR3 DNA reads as TGCGCCAGCAGCTTGACCGGGACTGCCGTAGGAAAACTGTTTTTT.

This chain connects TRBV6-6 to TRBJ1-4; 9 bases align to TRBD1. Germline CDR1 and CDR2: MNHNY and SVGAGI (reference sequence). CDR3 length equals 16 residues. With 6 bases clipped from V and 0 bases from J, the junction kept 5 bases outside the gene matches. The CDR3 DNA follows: TGTGCCAGCAGCGACAGGGGGGATCCAACTAATGAAAAACTGTTTTTT. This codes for CASSDRGDPTNEKLFF.

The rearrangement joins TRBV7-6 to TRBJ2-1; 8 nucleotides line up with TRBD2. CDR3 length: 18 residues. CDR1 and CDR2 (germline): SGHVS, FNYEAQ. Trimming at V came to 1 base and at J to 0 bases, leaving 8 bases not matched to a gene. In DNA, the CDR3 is TGTGCCAGCAGCTTAGGGGGTAGCGGGACAAGCTCCTACAATGAGCAGTTCTTC. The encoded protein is CASSLGGSGTSSYNEQFF. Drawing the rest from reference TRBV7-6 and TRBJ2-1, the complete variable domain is GAGVSQSPRYKVTKRGQDVALRCDPISGHVSLYWYRQALGQGPEFLTYFNYEAQQDKSGLPNDRFSAERPEGSISTLTIQRTEQRDSAMYRCASSLGGSGTSSYNEQFFGPGTRLTVL.

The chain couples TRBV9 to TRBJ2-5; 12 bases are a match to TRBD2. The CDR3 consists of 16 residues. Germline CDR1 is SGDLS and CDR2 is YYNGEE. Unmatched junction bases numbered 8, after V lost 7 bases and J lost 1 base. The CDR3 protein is CASGKTSGGTQETQYF. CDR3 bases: TGTGCCAGCGGAAAGACTAGCGGGGGCACCCAAGAGACCCAGTACTTC.

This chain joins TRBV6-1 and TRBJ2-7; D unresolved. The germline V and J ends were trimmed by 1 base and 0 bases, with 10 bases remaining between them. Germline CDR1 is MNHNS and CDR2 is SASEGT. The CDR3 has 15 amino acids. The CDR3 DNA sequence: TGTGCCAGCAGTGAAGTTGGCTCTAGCTCCTACGAGCAGTACTTC. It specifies CASSEVGSSSYEQYF.

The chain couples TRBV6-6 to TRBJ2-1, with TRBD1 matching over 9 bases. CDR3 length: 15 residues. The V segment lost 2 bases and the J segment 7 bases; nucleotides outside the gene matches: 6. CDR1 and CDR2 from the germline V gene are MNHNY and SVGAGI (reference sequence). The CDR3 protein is CASSYPGTGWNEQFF. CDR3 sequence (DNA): TGTGCCAGCAGTTACCCCGGGACAGGGTGGAATGAGCAGTTCTTC.